Each of the 9 T cell receptor beta chains below was sequenced from the same sample in a study of shared clonotypes between healthy human individuals. Sequenced by immunoSEQ multiplex PCR; TCRdb stores in-frame clones only, minus some. The sample carries around 500,000 clones, almost 80% recorded once. The sequenced sample consisted of PBMCs. The receptors come from a woman between 40 and 50 years old in good health. Some clones in this sample may be carry-over from other donors' samples.

J is TRBJ1-1 and V is TRBV11-2; D gene unclear. The CDR3 is 13 amino acids. V lost 5 bases and J lost 0, with 7 bases in between. CDR1 and CDR2 (germline): SGHAT, FQNNGV. CDR3 region: CASSPQLNTEAFF. DNA for the CDR3: TGTGCCAGCAGCCCCCAGCTGAACACTGAAGCTTTCTTT.

The chain couples TRBV5-1 to TRBJ2-1; tentatively, D is TRBD1 (5 bases). The V and J ends lost 0 bases and 2 bases respectively, with 12 bases between them. CDR1 and CDR2 from the germline V gene are SGHRS and YFSETQ. The CDR3 length is 16 residues. The CDR3 loop is CASSLEPRAPYNEQFF. The CDR3 DNA is TGCGCCAGCAGCTTGGAACCCAGGGCCCCCTACAATGAGCAGTTCTTC.

This clone appeared once. The genes are TRBV19 and TRBJ2-6, with 7 bases matching TRBD1. CDR1 LNHDA and CDR2 SQIVND come from the germline V gene (reference sequence). V lost 11 bases to trimming and J lost 0 bases; unmatched junction nucleotides: 7. The CDR3 has 15 amino acids. The CDR3 DNA sequence: TGTGCCGCCAAGGACAGGCGCTCTGGGGCCAACGTCCTGACTTTC. Its protein is CAAKDRRSGANVLTF.

This chain uses TRBV2 with TRBJ1-5, with a weak D call TRBD1 (6 bases). The CDR3 consists of 13 residues. Germline V CDR1 and CDR2: SNHLY, FYNNEI. V was shortened by 3 bases and J by 9 bases, with 12 bases between the two germline ends. CDR3 residues: CASSDRGTLPQHF. The CDR3 DNA is TGTGCCAGCAGTGACAGGGGAACGTTGCCCCAGCATTTT. Full variable domain (rest looked up from reference TRBV2 and TRBJ1-5): EPEVTQTPSHQVTQMGQEVILRCVPISNHLYFYWYRQILGQKVEFLVSFYNNEISEKSEIFDDQFSVERPDGSNFTLKIRSTKLEDSAMYFCASSDRGTLPQHFGDGTRLSIL.

CDR3 protein: CSARYYNEQFF. Here the CDR3 DNA reads TGCAGTGCTCGATACTACAATGAGCAGTTCTTC. This rearrangement joins TRBV20-1 to TRBJ2-1; D is unclear. The germline gives CDR1 DFQATT, CDR2 SNEGSKA (reference sequence). V dropped 5 bases and J dropped 3 bases, with 5 bases sitting between them. The CDR3 consists of 11 residues.

The CDR3 is CASSPIQETDNYGYTF. As DNA, the CDR3 is TGTGCCAGCTCACCGATCCAGGAGACAGATAACTATGGCTACACCTTC. The genes are TRBV18 and TRBJ1-2; D possibly corresponds to TRBD1 (5 bases). Germline CDR1 is KGHSH and CDR2 is LQKENI. The CDR3 sequence is 16 residues long. Trimming stripped 3 bases from V and 1 base from J, with 15 bases between.

The chain has TRBV7-2 and TRBJ2-6, with 7 bases matching TRBD2. V dropped 10 bases and J dropped 0; count of bases not matched to a gene: 9. CDR3 size: 16 residues. CDR1 and CDR2 (germline): SGHTA, FQGNSA. The CDR3, as DNA: TGTGCCACCCGACCGCGGGGGATCTCTGGGGCCAACGTCCTGACTTTC. Its translation is CATRPRGISGANVLTF.

The chain recombines TRBV27 with TRBJ2-6; D not resolved. This CDR3 is 15 amino acids long. Per the germline V gene, CDR1 is MNHEY and CDR2 is SMNVEV (reference sequence). Trimming removed 3 bases from V and 2 bases from J, with 8 bases in between. CDR3 protein: CASSFAAAGANVLTF. CDR3 nucleotides: TGTGCCAGCAGTTTTGCGGCCGCTGGGGCCAACGTCCTGACTTTC.

V and J are TRBV28 and TRBJ2-7; 9 positions match TRBD1. The germline V gene has CDR1 MDHEN and CDR2 SYDVKM. The V gene end was trimmed by 2 bases and the J gene end by 3 bases; junction bases not matched to a gene: 5. The CDR3 covers 15 residues. DNA of the CDR3: TGTGCCAGCAGTTTAGCCCCGGGACAGGGCTACGAGCAGTACTTC. Translating it yields CASSLAPGQGYEQYF.